This T cell receptor (beta chain) derives from a study of naive and memory T cell subsets. Findings and limits, study-wide: In naive cells, over 90% of TCR sequences were seen only once. Gini index rose across naive, CM, EM and EMRA in CD4 and CD8.

For this clonotype: Its specificity is unknown.

Both TRBC1 and TRBC2 were covered by a beta constant-region primer of two equimolar oligonucleotides. TCRdb re-derived calls from the UMI-ligation and nested PCR reads in MiXCR, one entry per CDR3 protein. The sample shows roughly 98,000 distinct CDR3 sequences, over 7% of them seen only once. The material sequenced was central memory CD4+ T cells from blood. The origin of this receptor is a human donor in good health.

CDR3 nucleotides: TGTGCCAGCACCCCCTCTAGCGGGAGGACGCAAGAGACCCAGTACTTC. It codes for CASTPSSGRTQETQYF. The J gene is TRBJ2-5, the V gene TRBV5-4; 11 bases fit TRBD2. The CDR3 runs to 16 residues. V lost 6 bases to trimming and J lost 2 bases; unmatched junction nucleotides: 9. The germline V gene encodes CDR1 SGHNT and CDR2 YYREEE (reference sequence).